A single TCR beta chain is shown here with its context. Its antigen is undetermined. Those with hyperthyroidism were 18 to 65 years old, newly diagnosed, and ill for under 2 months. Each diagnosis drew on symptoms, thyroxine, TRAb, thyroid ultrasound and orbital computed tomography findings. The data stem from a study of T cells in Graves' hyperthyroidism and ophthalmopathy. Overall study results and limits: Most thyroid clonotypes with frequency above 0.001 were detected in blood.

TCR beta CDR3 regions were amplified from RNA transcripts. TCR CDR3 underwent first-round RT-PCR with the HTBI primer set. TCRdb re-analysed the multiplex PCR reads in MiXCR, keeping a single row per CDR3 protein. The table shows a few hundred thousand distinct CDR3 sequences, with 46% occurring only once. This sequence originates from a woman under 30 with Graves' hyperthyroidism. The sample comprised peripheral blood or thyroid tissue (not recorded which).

This CDR3 reads CASSQVGQGPYNEQFF. The CDR3 bases are TGTGCCAGCAGCCAAGTGGGACAGGGCCCCTACAATGAGCAGTTCTTC. The chain links TRBV7-9 to TRBJ2-1; 9 bases are shared with TRBD1. Trimming took 5 bases from V and 2 from J; bases not matched to a gene: 7. The germline CDR1 and CDR2 sequences are SEHNR and FQNEAQ (reference sequence). The CDR3 totals 16 residues. Full variable domain (outside the CDR3, taken from reference TRBV7-9 and TRBJ2-1): DTGVSQNPRHKITKRGQNVTFRCDPISEHNRLYWYRQTLGQGPEFLTYFQNEAQLEKSRLLSDRFSAERPKGSFSTLEIQRTEQGDSAMYLCASSQVGQGPYNEQFFGPGTRLTVL.